Listed below are T cell receptor beta chains from one sample, sequenced in a study of T cell repertoires in cytomegalovirus infection. TCRdb called the reads again in MiXCR, with one record for every CDR3 protein. The sample includes around 280,000 distinct CDR3 sequences, roughly 15% of them seen just once. The sequencing input was PBMCs. The receptors come from a human donor in good health (CMV status not recorded). Some clones in this sample may be carry-over from other donors' samples. CDR3s include the opening cysteine and the closing phenylalanine or tryptophan. Each record gives: V gene, J gene, D gene, clone size, CDR3 protein, CDR3 DNA. A D gene is named only where the DNA matches it firmly. A row's size may be missing; if present it is once, few, many or a size class.

V gene: TRBV6-1
J gene: TRBJ2-7
D gene: NA
clone size: many
CDR3 protein: CASSEENIRGDEQYF
CDR3 DNA: TGTGCCAGCAGTGAAGAAAACATCAGAGGGGACGAGCAGTACTTC

V gene: TRBV15
J gene: TRBJ2-3
D gene: NA
clone size: few
CDR3 protein: CATSRQPGLSSTDTQYF
CDR3 DNA: TGTGCCACCAGCAGACAACCGGGCCTGTCAAGCACAGATACGCAGTATTTT

V gene: TRBV19
J gene: TRBJ2-7
D gene: NA
clone size: NA
CDR3 protein: CASSKRGPTYEQYF
CDR3 DNA: TGTGCCAGTAGTAAAAGAGGACCAACCTACGAGCAGTACTTC

V gene: TRBV20-1
J gene: TRBJ2-2
D gene: TRBD1
clone size: NA
CDR3 protein: CSARDPLTGDLGGELFF
CDR3 DNA: TGCAGTGCTAGAGATCCGTTGACAGGGGATCTTGGCGGGGAGCTGTTTTTT

V gene: TRBV5-1
J gene: TRBJ2-2
D gene: NA
clone size: NA
CDR3 protein: CASSFAGMSNTGELFF
CDR3 DNA: TGCGCCAGCAGCTTCGCAGGGATGAGTAACACCGGGGAGCTGTTTTTT

V gene: TRBV24-1
J gene: TRBJ2-1
D gene: NA
clone size: NA
CDR3 protein: CATSDSGRGHEQFF
CDR3 DNA: TGTGCCACCAGTGATTCGGGCAGGGGACATGAGCAGTTCTTC

V gene: TRBV7-4
J gene: TRBJ1-6
D gene: NA
clone size: NA
CDR3 protein: CASSLSTVVALHF
CDR3 DNA: TGTGCCAGCAGCTTAAGCACGGTGGTTGCCCTCCACTTT

V gene: TRBV6-6
J gene: TRBJ2-7
D gene: NA
clone size: few
CDR3 protein: CASSYSNQAGEQYF
CDR3 DNA: TGTGCCAGCAGTTACTCGAATCAGGCGGGCGAGCAGTACTTC

V gene: TRBV20-1
J gene: TRBJ2-4
D gene: TRBD2
clone size: NA
CDR3 protein: CSAPRTSANIQYF
CDR3 DNA: TGCAGTGCCCCTCGGACTAGCGCGAACATTCAGTACTTC

V gene: TRBV4-2
J gene: TRBJ2-2
D gene: NA
clone size: NA
CDR3 protein: CASSQEETTGRNGELFF
CDR3 DNA: TGTGCCAGCAGCCAAGAGGAGACCACTGGGCGGAACGGGGAGCTGTTTTTT

V gene: TRBV4-2
J gene: TRBJ2-6
D gene: TRBD2
clone size: NA
CDR3 protein: CASTLGLAGGGANVLTF
CDR3 DNA: TGTGCCAGCACCCTTGGACTAGCGGGAGGCGGGGCCAACGTCCTGACTTTC

V gene: TRBV12-3/TRBV12-4
J gene: TRBJ1-6
D gene: NA
clone size: few
CDR3 protein: CASSFQGFDSPLHF
CDR3 DNA: TGTGCCAGCAGTTTCCAGGGTTTCGATTCACCCCTCCACTTT

V gene: TRBV10-3
J gene: TRBJ2-5
D gene: NA
clone size: few
CDR3 protein: CAISESGQGQRQYF
CDR3 DNA: TGTGCCATCAGTGAGTCCGGGCAGGGTCAGCGTCAGTACTTC

V gene: TRBV5-8
J gene: TRBJ1-2
D gene: NA
clone size: many
CDR3 protein: CASSLAGDRLYGYTF
CDR3 DNA: TGTGCCAGCAGCTTGGCCGGCGACAGACTCTATGGCTACACCTTC

V gene: TRBV29-1
J gene: TRBJ2-5
D gene: TRBD2
clone size: few
CDR3 protein: CSFGRVYQTQYF
CDR3 DNA: TGCAGCTTTGGGAGGGTCTACCAGACCCAGTACTTC

V gene: TRBV18
J gene: TRBJ1-2
D gene: TRBD1
clone size: few
CDR3 protein: CASFTGTGYGYTF
CDR3 DNA: TGTGCCAGCTTCACCGGGACAGGCTATGGCTACACCTTC

V gene: TRBV12-3/TRBV12-4
J gene: TRBJ2-5
D gene: TRBD2
clone size: many
CDR3 protein: CASLSGGDQETQYF
CDR3 DNA: TGTGCCAGCCTTAGCGGGGGGGATCAAGAGACCCAGTACTTC

V gene: TRBV15
J gene: TRBJ2-1
D gene: NA
clone size: many
CDR3 protein: CATSSDSEQFF
CDR3 DNA: TGTGCCACCAGCAGTGACTCCGAGCAGTTCTTC

V gene: TRBV6-1
J gene: TRBJ2-1
D gene: NA
clone size: many
CDR3 protein: CASSAYGSAYNEQFF
CDR3 DNA: TGTGCCAGCAGTGCCTATGGGAGCGCCTACAATGAGCAGTTCTTC

V gene: TRBV2
J gene: TRBJ1-6
D gene: NA
clone size: NA
CDR3 protein: CASRGNSPLHF
CDR3 DNA: TGTGCCAGCAGGGGGAATTCACCCCTCCACTTT

V gene: TRBV7-3
J gene: TRBJ1-1
D gene: NA
clone size: few
CDR3 protein: CASSFGRGTEAFF
CDR3 DNA: TGTGCCAGCAGCTTTGGGAGGGGGACTGAAGCTTTCTTT

V gene: TRBV7-2
J gene: TRBJ2-7
D gene: TRBD2
clone size: many
CDR3 protein: CASSLDPGGRLNYEQYF
CDR3 DNA: TGTGCCAGCAGCTTAGACCCCGGCGGGAGGCTTAACTACGAGCAGTACTTC

V gene: TRBV28
J gene: TRBJ1-4
D gene: NA
clone size: many
CDR3 protein: CASSFSDSNEKLFF
CDR3 DNA: TGTGCCAGCAGTTTTTCGGATTCTAATGAAAAACTGTTTTTT

V gene: TRBV7-2
J gene: TRBJ1-2
D gene: NA
clone size: many
CDR3 protein: CASSLPGPGSYGYTF
CDR3 DNA: TGTGCCAGCAGCTTACCGGGACCAGGAAGCTATGGCTACACCTTC

V gene: TRBV3-1
J gene: TRBJ2-7
D gene: NA
clone size: many
CDR3 protein: CASSQDYPKTGTSLYEQYF
CDR3 DNA: TGTGCCAGCAGCCAAGATTATCCTAAAACCGGGACATCGCTCTACGAGCAGTACTTC

V gene: TRBV12-3/TRBV12-4
J gene: TRBJ1-6
D gene: TRBD1
clone size: many
CDR3 protein: CASTLLGTGISSYNSPLHF
CDR3 DNA: TGTGCCAGCACCTTATTGGGGACAGGCATTAGCTCCTATAATTCACCCCTCCACTTT

V gene: TRBV7-9
J gene: TRBJ2-1
D gene: NA
clone size: many
CDR3 protein: CASSLNWRTASSYNEQFF
CDR3 DNA: TGTGCCAGCAGCTTAAATTGGCGGACAGCGAGCTCCTACAATGAGCAGTTCTTC

V gene: TRBV7-2
J gene: TRBJ2-7
D gene: TRBD1
clone size: many
CDR3 protein: CASSLTGVSEQYF
CDR3 DNA: TGTGCCAGCAGCCTGACAGGGGTTAGCGAGCAGTACTTC

V gene: TRBV5-1
J gene: TRBJ2-3
D gene: NA
clone size: NA
CDR3 protein: CASSLAGTASTDTQYF
CDR3 DNA: TGCGCCAGCAGCTTGGCCGGGACGGCTAGCACAGATACGCAGTATTTT

V gene: TRBV4-2
J gene: TRBJ2-7
D gene: TRBD1
clone size: NA
CDR3 protein: CASSQGRTGFHEQYF
CDR3 DNA: TGTGCCAGCAGCCAAGGGAGGACAGGGTTCCACGAGCAGTACTTC

V gene: TRBV7-2
J gene: TRBJ2-1
D gene: NA
clone size: many
CDR3 protein: CASSLAFRAESSYNEQFF
CDR3 DNA: TGTGCCAGCAGCTTAGCGTTCCGAGCGGAAAGCTCCTACAATGAGCAGTTCTTC

V gene: TRBV29-1
J gene: TRBJ2-7
D gene: TRBD1
clone size: NA
CDR3 protein: CSVEPASGTGGSYEQYF
CDR3 DNA: TGCAGCGTTGAACCCGCGAGCGGGACAGGGGGCTCCTACGAGCAGTACTTC

V gene: TRBV24-1
J gene: TRBJ2-1
D gene: TRBD2
clone size: NA
CDR3 protein: CATSEYSGSSYNEQFF
CDR3 DNA: TGTGCCACCAGTGAATATAGCGGGAGTTCCTACAATGAGCAGTTCTTC

V gene: TRBV4-2
J gene: TRBJ1-1
D gene: TRBD1
clone size: many
CDR3 protein: CASSQVGTGANTEAFF
CDR3 DNA: TGTGCCAGCAGCCAGGTTGGGACAGGGGCGAACACTGAAGCTTTCTTT

V gene: TRBV7-9
J gene: TRBJ1-1
D gene: NA
clone size: few
CDR3 protein: CASSPGGDREAFF
CDR3 DNA: TGTGCCAGCAGCCCCGGGGGCGACAGGGAAGCTTTCTTT

V gene: TRBV7-2
J gene: TRBJ2-5
D gene: NA
clone size: many
CDR3 protein: CASSPRREAALQETQYF
CDR3 DNA: TGTGCCAGCAGCCCGAGGAGGGAGGCCGCCTTACAAGAGACCCAGTACTTC

V gene: TRBV10-3
J gene: TRBJ1-2
D gene: NA
clone size: few
CDR3 protein: CAISEPRDGYTF
CDR3 DNA: TGTGCCATCAGTGAGCCTCGAGATGGCTACACCTTC

V gene: TRBV7-2
J gene: TRBJ2-3
D gene: NA
clone size: many
CDR3 protein: CASSRRWETADTDTQYF
CDR3 DNA: TGTGCCAGCAGCCGAAGGTGGGAGACCGCTGACACAGATACGCAGTATTTT

V gene: TRBV19
J gene: TRBJ1-5
D gene: NA
clone size: few
CDR3 protein: CASSIQKGQPQHF
CDR3 DNA: TGTGCCAGTAGTATCCAGAAAGGGCAGCCCCAGCATTTT

V gene: TRBV19
J gene: TRBJ2-5
D gene: TRBD2
clone size: NA
CDR3 protein: CASSISGGAETQYF
CDR3 DNA: TGTGCCAGTAGTATAAGCGGGGGGGCGGAGACCCAGTACTTC

V gene: TRBV6-2/TRBV6-3
J gene: TRBJ1-1
D gene: NA
clone size: many
CDR3 protein: CASRGFQGTGEAFF
CDR3 DNA: TGTGCCAGCAGGGGATTTCAGGGGACCGGGGAGGCTTTCTTT

V gene: TRBV29-1
J gene: TRBJ2-3
D gene: NA
clone size: few
CDR3 protein: CSVNGSPGRSF
CDR3 DNA: TGCAGCGTTAACGGATCCCCGGGACGGAGTTTT

V gene: TRBV4-1
J gene: TRBJ2-1
D gene: TRBD2
clone size: NA
CDR3 protein: CASSQDRAPGGEQFF
CDR3 DNA: TGCGCCAGCAGCCAAGATAGGGCCCCGGGAGGCGAGCAGTTCTTC

V gene: TRBV6-4
J gene: TRBJ2-1
D gene: NA
clone size: many
CDR3 protein: CASSDFSKSSYNEQFF
CDR3 DNA: TGTGCCAGCAGTGACTTCTCAAAATCCTCCTACAATGAGCAGTTCTTC

V gene: TRBV20-1
J gene: TRBJ2-7
D gene: TRBD2
clone size: few
CDR3 protein: CSERRLARYEQYF
CDR3 DNA: TGCAGTGAACGCCGACTAGCGCGGTACGAGCAGTACTTC

V gene: TRBV7-2
J gene: TRBJ1-1
D gene: NA
clone size: many
CDR3 protein: CASSLRGGVSTEAFF
CDR3 DNA: TGTGCCAGCAGTCTCCGAGGGGGGGTTAGCACTGAAGCTTTCTTT

V gene: TRBV6-1
J gene: TRBJ2-2
D gene: NA
clone size: few
CDR3 protein: CASSLDPDTGELFF
CDR3 DNA: TGTGCCAGCAGCTTGGACCCCGACACCGGGGAGCTGTTTTTT

V gene: TRBV6-6
J gene: TRBJ2-2
D gene: NA
clone size: few
CDR3 protein: CASSYSKQGAGELFF
CDR3 DNA: TGTGCCAGCAGTTACTCGAAACAAGGCGCCGGGGAGCTGTTTTTT

V gene: TRBV7-2
J gene: TRBJ2-3
D gene: TRBD2
clone size: many
CDR3 protein: CASRRLAGVADTQYF
CDR3 DNA: TGTGCCAGCAGGCGACTAGCGGGAGTTGCCGATACGCAGTATTTT